One sample yielded the 15 T cell receptor beta chains listed below, sequenced in a study of Graves' ophthalmopathy and Graves' hyperthyroidism. Amplified TCR beta CDR3 regions were obtained using RNA transcripts as template. HTBI primers primed a first-round RT-PCR, and a second-round multiplex PCR followed. From the multiplex PCR reads, TCRdb called clonotypes with MiXCR, one entry per CDR3 protein. The sample comprises 650,000 to 900,000 distinct CDR3 sequences, 35% to 50% of which are singletons, and roughly 46% rests with the top ten. The source material was peripheral blood. Receptor source: an adult man with Graves' ophthalmopathy.

This clonotype came up a few times. The chain is built from TRBV6-6 and TRBJ1-5; D remains ambiguous. Trimming removed 6 bases from V and 7 bases from J, with 13 bases in between. The CDR3 contains 13 residues. Germline V gives CDR1 MNHNY, CDR2 SVGAGI (reference sequence). The CDR3 protein is CASRYTVGQPQHF. The CDR3 coding sequence is TGTGCCAGCAGATATACCGTGGGACAGCCCCAGCATTTT.

There are a few counts of this clonotype. This chain joins TRBV7-9 and TRBJ2-7, with 8 nucleotides matching TRBD1. Germline lookup yields CDR1 SEHNR and CDR2 FQNEAQ (reference sequence). The CDR3 has 17 amino acids. J gave up 0 bases and V 7 bases, and 14 bases lay outside the gene matches. The CDR3 region is CASTPGTGTPSSYEQYF. Here the CDR3 DNA reads TGTGCCAGCACCCCAGGGACAGGTACACCCAGCTCCTACGAGCAGTACTTC.

This clonotype was seen more than once but under ten times. CDR3 coding DNA: TGTGCCAGCAGCTTGGAGTTTCGACAGTCGTACGAGCAGTACTTC. Its translation is CASSLEFRQSYEQYF. The rearrangement joins TRBV5-4 to TRBJ2-7, with D perhaps TRBD1 (5 bases). CDR3 length: 15 residues. Per the germline V gene, CDR1 is SGHNT and CDR2 is YYREEE (reference sequence). V was cut by 0 bases and J by 4 bases, with 14 bases left in between.

V and J are TRBV7-3 and TRBJ2-5; 9 bases map to TRBD1. The CDR3 is made up of 15 amino acids. J lost 5 bases, V lost 2 bases, and 6 bases had no gene match. The germline CDR1 and CDR2 sequences are SGHTA and FQGTGA. Written as DNA, the CDR3 is TGTGCCAGCAGCTTAGCCGGGACAGGGTGGGAGACCCAGTACTTC. The encoded protein is CASSLAGTGWETQYF.

This clonotype was detected only once. This chain links TRBV24-1 with TRBJ2-1; TRBD2 matches at 15 bases. Trimming cost V 4 bases and J 8 bases; bases outside gene matches: 2. The length of the CDR3 is 15 residues. Germline V gives CDR1 KGHDR, CDR2 SFDVKD. CDR3 amino acids: CATSDRTSGGDEQFF. For the CDR3, the DNA is TGTGCCACCAGTGACCGGACTAGCGGGGGGGATGAGCAGTTCTTC.

The chain links TRBV2 to TRBJ1-2, with 7 bases aligning to TRBD1. The CDR3 is 14 residues long. With V trimmed by 8 bases and J by 4 bases, 10 bases remained unmatched. Germline CDR1 reads SNHLY; CDR2 reads FYNNEI. The CDR3 protein is CASVTPDRTYGYTF. The CDR3 coding sequence is TGTGCCAGCGTCACTCCGGACAGGACCTATGGCTACACCTTC.

In this sample, this clonotype turned up a few times. This chain joins TRBV29-1 and TRBJ2-2; TRBD1 aligns across 10 bases. With V trimmed by 4 bases and J by 4 bases, 3 bases remained unmatched. CDR1 is SQVTM, CDR2 ANQGSEA, per germline. The CDR3 totals 14 residues. The CDR3 loop reads CSVVGQGSTGELFF. The CDR3 DNA reads TGCAGCGTTGTGGGACAGGGGTCCACCGGGGAGCTGTTTTTT.

This clonotype came up many times. V usage is TRBV2 and J usage is TRBJ1-4; TRBD1 might be the D (5 bases). V lost 3 bases to trimming and J lost 7 bases, with 12 bases between them. Looked up from germline, CDR1 is SNHLY and CDR2 is FYNNEI. The CDR3 totals 14 residues. DNA for the CDR3: TGTGCCAGCAGTGACTCTATCGGGGGTGAAAAACTGTTTTTT. Translated, it gives CASSDSIGGEKLFF.

This clonotype has at least ten counts. V is TRBV5-8 and J is TRBJ2-7; no reliable D call. CDR1 SGHTS and CDR2 YDEGEE come from the germline V gene. With 4 bases removed from V and 5 bases from J, the gap between germline ends came to 10 bases. CDR3 length: 12 residues. The CDR3 loop is CASSGMGDEQYF. The CDR3 DNA is TGTGCCAGCAGCGGGATGGGCGACGAGCAGTACTTC.

This clonotype was recorded at least ten times. Germline is not matched at one junction end, which may reflect a read error. The chain couples TRBV5-1 to TRBJ2-6, with D hard to call. Germline CDR1 reads SGHRS; CDR2 reads YFSETQ. The CDR3 loop spans 12 amino acids. The CDR3 DNA is TGTGCCAGCAGCTTCGGGGCCAACGTCCTGACTTTC. This gives the protein CASSFGANVLTF.

This clonotype was recorded many times. The chain employs TRBV20-1 and TRBJ2-7, with D possibly matching TRBD1 (6 bases). The V end was cut by 5 bases, the J end by 7 bases, with 15 bases between. The CDR3 runs to 12 residues. Germline CDR1 reads DFQATT; CDR2 reads SNEGSKA (reference sequence). CDR3 nucleotides: TGCAGTGCTTCTAAAGGGGGAAGGGAGCAGTACTTC. This codes for CSASKGGREQYF.

This clonotype showed up many times. The gene calls are TRBV5-1 and TRBJ1-5; a weak D match, TRBD1 (5 bases). Trimming pared 0 bases from V and 5 bases from J, leaving 12 bases between. The CDR3 is 15 amino acids. Germline-derived CDR1 and CDR2 are SGHRS and YFSETQ. In DNA form, the CDR3 reads TGCGCCAGCAGCTTGGAGGGGTCCCCCTATCAGCCCCAGCATTTT. Protein product: CASSLEGSPYQPQHF.

V usage is TRBV10-3 and J usage is TRBJ1-3; D remains ambiguous. V shed 5 bases and J shed 0 bases, with 8 bases lying between them. The germline CDR1 and CDR2 sequences are ENHRY and SYGVKD. The length of the CDR3 is 14 residues. This CDR3 is CAISWPHSGNTIYF. As DNA, the CDR3 is TGTGCCATCAGTTGGCCCCACTCTGGAAACACCATATATTTT.

This clonotype was recorded a few times. V is TRBV7-8 and J is TRBJ2-5; D is unresolved. The length of the CDR3 is 15 residues. Trimming shortened V by 1 base and J by 5 bases, and 14 bases separated the two germline ends. Germline CDR1 reads SGHVS; CDR2 reads FQNEAQ. CDR3 loop: CASSLVVAPRETQYF. The CDR3 DNA reads as TGTGCCAGCAGCTTAGTGGTAGCCCCACGGGAGACCCAGTACTTC.

This clonotype has only a few counts. CDR3 sequence: CSARVDGTDTQYF. CDR3 bases: TGCAGTGCTAGAGTGGACGGCACAGATACGCAGTATTTT. This chain links TRBV20-1 with TRBJ2-3; D call uncertain. Trimming shortened V by 1 base and J by 1 base, and 6 bases separated the two germline ends. CDR1 is DFQATT, CDR2 SNEGSKA, per germline (reference sequence). The CDR3 consists of 13 residues.